The clone carrying this T cell receptor beta chain was counted ten times or more. Its target is unknown. The data stem from a study of metastatic and nonmetastatic thyroid tumors. Per germline, CDR1 DFQATT and CDR2 SNEGSKA (reference sequence). The CDR3 is 14 amino acids. Germline trimming cut 6 bases from V and 4 bases from J; bases unmatched to any gene: 7. Thyroid surgery was preceded by no treatment in any patient. Overall study findings and caveats: Relative to benign nodules, malignant thyroid tumors were reportedly characterized by significantly elevated TCR beta diversity in blood and tumor.

MiXCR was used by TCRdb to re-call the PCR reads. Of about 24,000 clones in the sample, roughly 13% were seen once. The sample taken for sequencing was blood. The chain joins TRBV20-1 to TRBJ2-1; 9 bases align to TRBD2. The sequence was collected from a female donor with papillary thyroid cancer or a benign thyroid nodule (not recorded which). Some clones in this sample may be carry-over from other donors' samples. CDR3 sequence: CSANSGSGYNEQFF. For the CDR3, the DNA is TGCAGTGCCAATAGCGGGAGCGGTTACAATGAGCAGTTCTTC.